This TCR beta chain is drawn from a study of control samples from healthy donors and cancer patients. Assay: immunoSEQ multiplex PCR; the TCRdb copy retains only in-frame clones and omits some. Of 130,000 or so clones listed, nearly 90% were seen once; the top ten hold about 7.6%. Germline loops: CDR1 MNHNY, CDR2 SVGAGI (reference sequence). The length of the CDR3 is 17 residues. V lost 5 bases, J lost 0 bases, and 14 bases lay in between. The V and J genes are TRBV6-6 and TRBJ1-6; possible D gene TRBD1, 6 bases. This sequence originates from a middle-aged man with head and neck cancer. Material for sequencing was PBMCs. CDR3 amino acids: CASSPGTLSSYNSPLHF. As DNA, the CDR3 is TGTGCCAGCAGTCCTGGGACACTAAGCTCCTATAATTCACCCCTCCACTTT.